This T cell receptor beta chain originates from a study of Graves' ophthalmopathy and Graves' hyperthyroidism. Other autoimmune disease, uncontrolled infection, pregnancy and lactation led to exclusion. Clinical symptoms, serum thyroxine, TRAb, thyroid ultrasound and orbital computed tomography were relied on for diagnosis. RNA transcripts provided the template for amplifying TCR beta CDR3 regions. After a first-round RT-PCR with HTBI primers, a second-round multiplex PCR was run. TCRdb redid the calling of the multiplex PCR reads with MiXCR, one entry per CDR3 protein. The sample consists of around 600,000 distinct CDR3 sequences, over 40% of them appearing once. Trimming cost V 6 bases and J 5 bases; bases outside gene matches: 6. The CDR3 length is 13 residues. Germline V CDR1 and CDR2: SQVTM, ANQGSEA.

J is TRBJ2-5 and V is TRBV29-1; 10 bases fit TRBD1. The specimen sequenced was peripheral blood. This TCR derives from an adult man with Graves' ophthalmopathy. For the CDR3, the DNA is TGCAGCGTAGTCCCGGGACAGGGGGAGACCCAGTACTTC. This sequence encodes CSVVPGQGETQYF.